These 4 T cell receptor beta chains were sequenced from one sample in a study of molecular identifiers for immune sequencing clone quantification. TCRdb recomputed calls from the PCR reads with MiXCR, one row per CDR3 protein. The sample holds 60,000 to 70,000 distinct CDR3 sequences, around 18% seen once. The sequenced sample consisted of naive CD8+ T cells from blood, with Jurkat cell RNA spiked in. Noted subset: FACS-sorted CD8+CD4-CCR7+CD45RA+ naive T cells. These receptor sequences come from a human donor in good health. Some libraries in this study had Jurkat cell RNA spiked in.

The chain is built from TRBV28 and TRBJ2-3, with 10 bases aligning to TRBD2. With 11 bases clipped from V and 6 bases from J, the junction kept 26 bases outside the gene matches. Germline loops: CDR1 MDHEN, CDR2 SYDVKM. The CDR3 is made up of 19 amino acids. The CDR3 region is CACRAEIARTSGPTDTQYF. The CDR3 DNA follows: TGTGCCTGCCGAGCCGAAATTGCCCGGACTAGCGGACCCACGGATACGCAGTATTTT. The full variable domain, in which reference TRBV28 and TRBJ2-3 provide the parts outside the CDR3, is DVKVTQSSRYLVKRTGEKVFLECVQDMDHENMFWYRQDPGLGLRLIYFSYDVKMKEKGDIPEGYSVSREKKERFSLILESASTNQTSMYLCACRAEIARTSGPTDTQYFGPGTRLTVL.

There are many counts of this clonotype. The CDR3 DNA reads as TGCGCCAGCAGCCAATTCATTACAGGCGGGAGTAATCGTGGTGAGCAGTTCTTC. This sequence encodes CASSQFITGGSNRGEQFF. The V call is TRBV4-1, the J call TRBJ2-1; 7 bases line up with TRBD2. V lost 2 bases and J lost 9; bases outside the gene matches: 19. Germline CDR1 is MGHRA and CDR2 is YSYEKL. There are 18 residues in the CDR3.

V gene TRBV25-1 combines with J gene TRBJ2-5, with D possibly being TRBD2 (5 bases). The V end lost 9 bases, the J end lost 4 bases, and 15 bases lay between the germline ends. Germline V gene sequence: CDR1 MGHDK, CDR2 SYGVNS. The CDR3 is 13 amino acids. Here the CDR3 DNA reads TGTGCCAGGCTTACATCTAGCCCAGAGACCCAGTACTTC. It codes for CARLTSSPETQYF.

This clonotype was picked up many times. The chain joins TRBV20-1 to TRBJ2-1, with D possibly being TRBD2 (5 bases). V was trimmed by 1 base and J by 6 bases, leaving 10 bases between them. This CDR3 has 13 amino acids. CDR1 is DFQATT, CDR2 SNEGSKA, per germline (reference sequence). The CDR3 loop is CSARAGSPNEQFF. The CDR3 DNA sequence: TGCAGTGCTAGAGCTGGGAGCCCCAATGAGCAGTTCTTC.